This T cell receptor (beta chain) stems from a study of CD8 T cells in ankylosing spondylitis. Study outcomes and limitations: In ankylosing spondylitis patients, matched synovial fluid reportedly showed significant enrichment of disease-linked clones. Peripheral blood samples showed relatively rare disease-linked clones, and these clones were CD8+. Typical of ankylosing spondylitis blood, it appeared, was a TCR beta motif of several highly homologous variants. Before this, some motif variants had been reported in reactive arthritis synovial fluid and blood.

The sample holds a few counts of this clonotype. The target antigen is unknown. From germline, CDR1 is SGHDT and CDR2 YYEEEE. The V gene lost 1 base and the J gene lost 0 bases, with 23 bases spanning the gap. The CDR3 is made up of 20 amino acids. TCR beta libraries were made by quantitative 5'-RACE with molecular barcodes. Using its own MiXCR run on the 5' RACE reads, TCRdb lists one record per CDR3 protein. The table has some 840,000 distinct CDR3 sequences, about 11% seen once. The clonotype originates from a male donor with ankylosing spondylitis. Sequenced sample: blood, either unsorted or a sorted T cell fraction (not recorded which). This chain uses TRBV5-6 with TRBJ2-4; D is uncertain. In DNA, the CDR3 is TGTGCCAGCAGCTTGCGGACCCGGTGGCTCCTTTATCAAGCCAAAAACATTCAGTACTTC. Its protein is CASSLRTRWLLYQAKNIQYF.